Detailed here is one TCR beta chain. This sample was taken from a study of T cell changes during pregnancy in multiple sclerosis. Here immunoSEQ multiplex PCR was the method, and the copy in TCRdb shows in-frame clones only, minus some. Among 34,000 or so clones listed, 90% were seen once. The trim removed 4 bases at V and 7 bases at J, leaving 12 bases unmatched. CDR3 length: 16 amino acids. Germline V gene data show CDR1 as SGDLS and CDR2 as YYNGEE. The source of this sequence is a female donor with multiple sclerosis, enrolled in a pregnancy study. The chain combines TRBV9 with TRBJ2-1, with TRBD2 matching over 9 bases. Here the sequenced sample was CD8+ T cells from peripheral blood mononuclear cells, taken before pregnancy. CDR3 amino acids: CASSPRGSGSINEQFF. CDR3 sequence (DNA): TGTGCCAGCAGCCCTCGAGGTAGCGGGAGTATTAATGAGCAGTTCTTC.